The 13 T cell receptor beta chains presented below share a single source sample, sequenced in a study of blood T cells in healthy people across ages. The second PCR ran about 6 to 11 cycles with a sample-barcoded 5' primer and J-beta primers. TCRdb re-analysed the 5' RACE reads in MiXCR, keeping a single row per CDR3 protein. The sample includes 800,000 or so distinct CDR3 sequences, about 25% seen only once; the top ten take under 4.5%. These data were also filed under a second study, of T cells of mothers and their children.

Sequenced input: blood. Receptor source: a boy younger than 18 in good health.

The J gene is TRBJ2-7, the V gene TRBV13; D is perhaps TRBD2 (5 bases). Trimming removed 5 bases from V and 1 base from J, with 9 bases in between. Germline V CDR1 and CDR2: PRHDT, FYEKMQ (reference sequence). The CDR3 has 13 amino acids. The CDR3 DNA sequence: TGTGCCAGCAGCCCGGACTGGTCCTACGAGCAGTACTTC. Its translation: CASSPDWSYEQYF.

The V call is TRBV5-1, the J call TRBJ2-1; D possibly corresponds to TRBD2 (5 bases). V lost 0 bases and J 3 bases, leaving 13 bases between the germline ends. Looked up from germline, CDR1 is SGHRS and CDR2 is YFSETQ. The CDR3 length is 16 residues. CDR3 sequence (DNA): TGCGCCAGCAGCTTGGGGCTAGCTTCCTACTACAATGAGCAGTTCTTC. This translates into CASSLGLASYYNEQFF. The whole variable domain, remainder taken from reference TRBV5-1 and TRBJ2-1, is KAGVTQTPRYLIKTRGQQVTLSCSPISGHRSVSWYQQTPGQGLQFLFEYFSETQRNKGNFPGRFSGRQFSNSRSEMNVSTLELGDSALYLCASSLGLASYYNEQFFGPGTRLTVL.

This clonotype has more than one count but fewer than ten. V and J are TRBV20-1 and TRBJ2-5; 12 bases match TRBD2. The DNA matches TRBJ2-7 better at its end, which makes the J call doubtful. CDR1 is DFQATT and CDR2 is SNEGSKA in the germline V gene (reference sequence). The CDR3 has 18 amino acids. This CDR3 reads CSARDPPSGRGSSYEQYF. CDR3 DNA: TGCAGTGCTAGAGATCCGCCTAGCGGGAGGGGCAGCTCCTACGAGCAGTACTTC.

This clonotype was seen only a few times. J is TRBJ2-5 and V is TRBV15; D unclear. Germline CDR1 reads LNHNV; CDR2 reads YYDKDF (reference sequence). The ends were cut back, 0 bases at V and 5 bases at J, with 7 bases in the middle. This CDR3 contains 13 residues. The CDR3: CATSREEWETQYF. CDR3 DNA: TGTGCCACCAGCAGAGAGGAGTGGGAGACCCAGTACTTC.

The chain is built from TRBV7-2 and TRBJ2-4; D tentatively fits TRBD1 or TRBD2 (5 bases each). Germline assignment: CDR1 SGHTA and CDR2 FQGNSA. The CDR3 runs 15 residues. V lost 0 bases and J 8 bases, leaving 14 bases between the germline ends. In DNA, the CDR3 is TGTGCCAGCAGCTTAGCAGGGGCCGGGATACACATTCAGTACTTC. Encoded protein: CASSLAGAGIHIQYF.

This clonotype occurred a few times. This chain connects TRBV27 to TRBJ2-6; maybe TRBD1 (5 bases). This CDR3 spans 16 amino acids. V gave up 7 bases and J gave up 4 bases, with 17 bases separating them. CDR1 and CDR2 from the germline V gene are MNHEY and SMNVEV (reference sequence). CDR3 region: CASKREVTAGANVLTF. In nucleotides, the CDR3 is TGTGCCAGCAAAAGAGAAGTGACAGCGGGGGCCAACGTCCTGACTTTC. The full variable domain, completed using reference TRBV27 and TRBJ2-6, is EAQVTQNPRYLITVTGKKLTVTCSQNMNHEYMSWYRQDPGLGLRQIYYSMNVEVTDKGDVPEGYKVSRKEKRNFPLILESPSPNQTSLYFCASKREVTAGANVLTFGAGSRLTVL.

The sample holds a few counts of this clonotype. The chain is built from TRBV7-3 and TRBJ2-3; tentative D call: TRBD2 (6 bases). The CDR3 contains 15 residues. The germline V gene has CDR1 SGHTA and CDR2 FQGTGA. V lost 5 bases and J 2 bases, leaving 14 bases between the germline ends. The CDR3 sequence is CASSRGLLNTDTQYF. The CDR3 DNA is TGTGCCAGCAGCAGAGGACTACTTAACACAGATACGCAGTATTTT.

This clonotype came up many times. The chain uses TRBV10-3 and TRBJ2-5, with TRBD2 matching over 7 bases. V shed 0 bases, J shed 4 bases, and the junction held 14 bases outside the gene matches. Germline values: CDR1 ENHRY, CDR2 SYGVKD. The CDR3 totals 18 residues. The chain's CDR3 is CAISESANGGSILETQYF. The CDR3 DNA reads TGTGCCATCAGTGAGTCGGCGAACGGGGGGTCTATTCTAGAGACCCAGTACTTC.

This clonotype was found a few times. CDR3 sequence reads: CASSQGGAYNEQFF. For the CDR3, the DNA is TGTGCCAGCAGCCAGGGGGGGGCTTACAATGAGCAGTTCTTC. This chain connects TRBV6-2 or TRBV6-3 to TRBJ2-5; either TRBD1 or TRBD2 may fit D (7 bases each). The J call may be wrong; the DNA end is better matched by TRBJ2-1. This CDR3 has 14 amino acids. Germline V lookup: CDR1 MNHEY, CDR2 SVGEGT.

This clonotype occurred a few times. V is TRBV20-1 and J is TRBJ2-7; 8 positions agree with TRBD2. Trimming cost V 1 base and J 3 bases; bases outside gene matches: 5. Germline CDR1 and CDR2: DFQATT and SNEGSKA (reference sequence). The CDR3 totals 14 residues. The CDR3 region is CSARVTAGVYEQYF. The CDR3 coding sequence is TGCAGTGCTAGAGTGACAGCGGGGGTCTACGAGCAGTACTTC.

V usage is TRBV21-1 and J usage is TRBJ2-5; TRBD1 is taken as the D call from the table, unchecked against the DNA. TRBV21-1 is flagged as a pseudogene. The CDR3 loop spans 17 amino acids. As DNA, the CDR3 is TGTGCCAGCAGCAAAACGGTGACGACAGGGGGATCGGAGACCCAGTACTTC. Protein product: CASSKTVTTGGSETQYF.

The V and J genes are TRBV3-1 and TRBJ2-2; a possible D gene is TRBD2 (5 bases). Trimming removed 7 bases from V and 5 bases from J, with 17 bases in between. The CDR3 is 15 amino acids. From germline, CDR1 is LGHDT and CDR2 YNNKEL (reference sequence). The CDR3 region is CASTKHTAATGELFF. Here the CDR3 DNA reads TGTGCCAGCACCAAACATACAGCGGCTACCGGGGAGCTGTTTTTT.

This clonotype has only a few counts. J is TRBJ1-1 and V is TRBV29-1; D gene ambiguous. CDR1 is SQVTM, CDR2 ANQGSEA, per germline. Trimming pared 2 bases from V and 11 bases from J, leaving 15 bases between. There are 12 residues in the CDR3. CDR3 amino acids: CSVELKVGEAFF. CDR3 coding DNA: TGCAGCGTTGAATTGAAGGTCGGAGAGGCTTTCTTT.